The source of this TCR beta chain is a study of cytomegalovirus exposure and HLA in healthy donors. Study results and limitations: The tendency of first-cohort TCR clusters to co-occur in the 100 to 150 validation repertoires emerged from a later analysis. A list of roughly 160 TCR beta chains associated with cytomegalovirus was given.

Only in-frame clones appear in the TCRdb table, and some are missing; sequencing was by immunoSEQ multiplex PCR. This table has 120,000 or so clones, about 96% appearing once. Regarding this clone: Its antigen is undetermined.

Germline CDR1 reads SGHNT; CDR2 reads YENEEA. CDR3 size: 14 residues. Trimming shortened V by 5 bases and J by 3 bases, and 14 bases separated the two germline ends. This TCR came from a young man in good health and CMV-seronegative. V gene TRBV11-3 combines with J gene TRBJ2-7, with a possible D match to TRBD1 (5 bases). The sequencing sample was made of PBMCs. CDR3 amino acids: CASSPQTVGYEQYF. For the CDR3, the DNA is TGTGCCAGCAGCCCCCAGACAGTAGGCTACGAGCAGTACTTC.